The present entry profiles one T cell receptor beta chain with its context. The antigen remains unidentified. This record belongs to a study of response to subunit inactivated influenza vaccine. Points from the study as a whole: Each seasonal flu vaccination may recruit only limited new T cells, authors suggested.

TCRdb passed the RT-PCR reads through MiXCR, listing each CDR3 protein once. The sample has about 610,000 distinct CDR3 sequences; less than 15% are singletons. V gave up 5 bases and J gave up 10 bases, with 15 bases separating them. Germline CDR1 and CDR2: SGHTA and FQGNSA. The CDR3 runs to 13 residues. This material consisted of PBMCs from blood, taken about 11 days after vaccination. The rearrangement uses TRBV7-2 and TRBJ2-1; TRBD2 might be the D (5 bases). The source is a man aged 45-65 years who received an inactivated influenza vaccine. As DNA, the CDR3 is TGTGCCAGCAGCCCCGACCGGGGTATAGAGCAGTTCTTC. Protein product: CASSPDRGIEQFF.